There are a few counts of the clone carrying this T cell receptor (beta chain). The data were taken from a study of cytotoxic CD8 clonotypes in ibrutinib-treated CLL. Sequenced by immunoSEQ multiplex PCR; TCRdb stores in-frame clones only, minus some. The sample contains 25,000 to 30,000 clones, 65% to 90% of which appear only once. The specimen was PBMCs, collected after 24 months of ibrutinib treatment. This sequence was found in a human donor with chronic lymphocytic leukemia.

In nucleotides, the CDR3 is TGTGCCAGCTCACCAGGCCAGCGGGGGGGAAAAAACATTCAGTACTTC. Its protein is CASSPGQRGGKNIQYF. The chain employs TRBV18 and TRBJ2-4; 10 nucleotides match TRBD2. Germline V lookup: CDR1 KGHSH, CDR2 LQKENI. V lost 2 bases to trimming and J lost 4 bases; unmatched junction nucleotides: 5. This CDR3 comprises 16 residues.